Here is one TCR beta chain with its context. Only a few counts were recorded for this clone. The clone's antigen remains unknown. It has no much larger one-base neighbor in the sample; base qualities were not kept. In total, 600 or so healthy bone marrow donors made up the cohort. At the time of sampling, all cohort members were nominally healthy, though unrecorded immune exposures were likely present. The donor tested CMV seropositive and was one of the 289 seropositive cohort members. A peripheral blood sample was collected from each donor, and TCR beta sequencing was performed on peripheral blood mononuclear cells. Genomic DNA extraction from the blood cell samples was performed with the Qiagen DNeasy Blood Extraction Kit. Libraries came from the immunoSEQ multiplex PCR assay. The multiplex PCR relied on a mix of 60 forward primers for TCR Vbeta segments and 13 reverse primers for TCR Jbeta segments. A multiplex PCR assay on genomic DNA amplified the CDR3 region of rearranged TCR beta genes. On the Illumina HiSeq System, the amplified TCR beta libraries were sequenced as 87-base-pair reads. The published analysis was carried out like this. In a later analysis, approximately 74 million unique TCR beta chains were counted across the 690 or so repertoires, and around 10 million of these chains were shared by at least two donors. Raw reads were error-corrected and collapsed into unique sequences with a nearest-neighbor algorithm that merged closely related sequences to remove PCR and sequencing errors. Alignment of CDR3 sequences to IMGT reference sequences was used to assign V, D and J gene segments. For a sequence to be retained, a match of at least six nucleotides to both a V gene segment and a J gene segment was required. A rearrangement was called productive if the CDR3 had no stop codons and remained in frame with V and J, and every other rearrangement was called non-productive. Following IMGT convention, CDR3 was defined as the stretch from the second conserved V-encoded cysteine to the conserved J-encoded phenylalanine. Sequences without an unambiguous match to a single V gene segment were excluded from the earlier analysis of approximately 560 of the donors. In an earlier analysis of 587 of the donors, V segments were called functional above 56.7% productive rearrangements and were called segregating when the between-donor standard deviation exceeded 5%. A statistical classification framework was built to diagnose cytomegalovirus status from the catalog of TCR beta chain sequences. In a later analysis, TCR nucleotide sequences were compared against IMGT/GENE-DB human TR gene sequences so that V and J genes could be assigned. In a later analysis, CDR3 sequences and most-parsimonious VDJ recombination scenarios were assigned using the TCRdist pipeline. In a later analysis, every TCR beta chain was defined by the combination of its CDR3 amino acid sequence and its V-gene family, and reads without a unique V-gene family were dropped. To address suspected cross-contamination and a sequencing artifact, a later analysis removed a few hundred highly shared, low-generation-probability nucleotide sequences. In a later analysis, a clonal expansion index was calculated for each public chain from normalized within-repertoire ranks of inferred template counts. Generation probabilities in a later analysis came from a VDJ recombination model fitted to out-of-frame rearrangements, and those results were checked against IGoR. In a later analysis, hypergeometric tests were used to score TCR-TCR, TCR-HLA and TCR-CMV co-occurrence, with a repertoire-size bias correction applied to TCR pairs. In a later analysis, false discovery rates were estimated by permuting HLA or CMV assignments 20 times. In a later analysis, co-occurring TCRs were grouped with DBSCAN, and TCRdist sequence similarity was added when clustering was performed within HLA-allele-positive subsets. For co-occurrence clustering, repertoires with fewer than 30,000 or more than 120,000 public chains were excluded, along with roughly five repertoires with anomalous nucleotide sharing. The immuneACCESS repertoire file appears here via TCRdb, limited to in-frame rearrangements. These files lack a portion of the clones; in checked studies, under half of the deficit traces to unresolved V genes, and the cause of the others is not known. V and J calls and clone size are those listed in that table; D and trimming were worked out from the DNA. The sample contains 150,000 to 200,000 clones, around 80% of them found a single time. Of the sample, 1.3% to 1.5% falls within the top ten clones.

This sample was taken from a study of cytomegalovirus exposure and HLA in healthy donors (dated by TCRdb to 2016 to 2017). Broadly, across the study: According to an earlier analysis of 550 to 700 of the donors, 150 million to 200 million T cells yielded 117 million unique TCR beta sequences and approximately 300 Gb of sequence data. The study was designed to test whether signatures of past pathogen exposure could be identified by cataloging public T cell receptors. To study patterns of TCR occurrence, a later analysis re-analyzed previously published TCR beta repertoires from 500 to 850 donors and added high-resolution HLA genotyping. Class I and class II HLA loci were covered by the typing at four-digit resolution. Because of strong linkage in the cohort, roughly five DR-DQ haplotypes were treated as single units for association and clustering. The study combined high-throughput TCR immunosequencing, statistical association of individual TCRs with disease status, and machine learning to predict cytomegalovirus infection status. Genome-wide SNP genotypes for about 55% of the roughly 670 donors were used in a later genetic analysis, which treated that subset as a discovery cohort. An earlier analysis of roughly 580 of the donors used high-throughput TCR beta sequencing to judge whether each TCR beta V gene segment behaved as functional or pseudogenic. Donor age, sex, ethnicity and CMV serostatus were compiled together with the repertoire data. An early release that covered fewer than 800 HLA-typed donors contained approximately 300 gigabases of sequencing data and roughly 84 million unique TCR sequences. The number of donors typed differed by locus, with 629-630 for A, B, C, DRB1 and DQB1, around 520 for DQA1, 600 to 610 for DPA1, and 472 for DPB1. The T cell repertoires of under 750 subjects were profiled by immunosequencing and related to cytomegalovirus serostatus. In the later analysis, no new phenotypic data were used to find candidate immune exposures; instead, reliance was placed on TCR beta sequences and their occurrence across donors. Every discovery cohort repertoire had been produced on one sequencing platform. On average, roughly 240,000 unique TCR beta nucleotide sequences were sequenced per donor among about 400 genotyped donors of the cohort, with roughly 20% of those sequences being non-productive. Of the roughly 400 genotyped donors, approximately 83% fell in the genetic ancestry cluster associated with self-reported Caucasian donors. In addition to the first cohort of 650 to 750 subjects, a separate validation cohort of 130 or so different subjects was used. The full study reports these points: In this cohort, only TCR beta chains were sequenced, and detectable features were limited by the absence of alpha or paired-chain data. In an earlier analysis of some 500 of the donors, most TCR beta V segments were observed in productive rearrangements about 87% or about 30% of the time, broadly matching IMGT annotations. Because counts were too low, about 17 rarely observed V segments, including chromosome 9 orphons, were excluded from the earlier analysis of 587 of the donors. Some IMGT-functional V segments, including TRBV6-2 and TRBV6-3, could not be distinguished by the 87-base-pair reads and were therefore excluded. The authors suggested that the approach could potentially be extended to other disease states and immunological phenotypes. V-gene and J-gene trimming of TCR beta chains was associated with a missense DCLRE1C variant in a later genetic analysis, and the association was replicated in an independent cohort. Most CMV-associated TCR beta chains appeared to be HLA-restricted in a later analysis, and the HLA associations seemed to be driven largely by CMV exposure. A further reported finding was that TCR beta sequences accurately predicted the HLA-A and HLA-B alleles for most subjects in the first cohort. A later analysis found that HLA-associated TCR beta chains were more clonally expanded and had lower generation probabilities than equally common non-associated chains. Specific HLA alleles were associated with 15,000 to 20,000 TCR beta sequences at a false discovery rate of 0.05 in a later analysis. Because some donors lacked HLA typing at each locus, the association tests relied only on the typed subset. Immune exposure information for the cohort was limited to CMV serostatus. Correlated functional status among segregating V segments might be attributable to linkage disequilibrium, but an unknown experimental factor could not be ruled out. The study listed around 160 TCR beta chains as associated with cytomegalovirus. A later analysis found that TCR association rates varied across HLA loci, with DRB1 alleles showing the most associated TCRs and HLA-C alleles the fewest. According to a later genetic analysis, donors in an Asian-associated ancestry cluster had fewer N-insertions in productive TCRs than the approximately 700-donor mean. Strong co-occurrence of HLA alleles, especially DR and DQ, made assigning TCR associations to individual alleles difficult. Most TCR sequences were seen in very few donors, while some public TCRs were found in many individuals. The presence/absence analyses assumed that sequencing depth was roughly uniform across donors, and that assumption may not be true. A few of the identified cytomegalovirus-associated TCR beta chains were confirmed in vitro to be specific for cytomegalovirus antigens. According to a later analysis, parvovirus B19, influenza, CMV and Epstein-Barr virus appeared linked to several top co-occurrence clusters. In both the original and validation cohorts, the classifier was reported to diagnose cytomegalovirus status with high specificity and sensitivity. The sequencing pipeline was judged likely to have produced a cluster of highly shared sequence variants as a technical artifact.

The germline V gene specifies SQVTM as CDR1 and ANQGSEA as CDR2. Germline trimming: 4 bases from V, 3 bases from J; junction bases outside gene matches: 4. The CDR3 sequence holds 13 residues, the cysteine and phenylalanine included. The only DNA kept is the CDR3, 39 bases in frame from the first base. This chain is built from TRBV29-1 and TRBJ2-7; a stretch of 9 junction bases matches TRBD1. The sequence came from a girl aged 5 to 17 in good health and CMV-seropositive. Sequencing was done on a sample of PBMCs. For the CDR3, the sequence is CSVGRTGVYEQYF. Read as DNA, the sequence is TGCAGCGTTGGCAGGACAGGGGTCTACGAGCAGTACTTC.